The rows below give T cell receptor beta chains drawn from one sample of a study of PD-L1 blockade in urothelial cancer. The method was immunoSEQ multiplex PCR; TCRdb's version includes in-frame clones alone and lacks a portion of them. The data show 23,000 or so clones, approximately 86% seen once. The input for sequencing was PBMCs, taken around atezolizumab (anti-PD-L1) treatment. The receptors were gathered from a man aged 65-85 years with urothelial cancer. CDR3s include the opening cysteine and the closing phenylalanine or tryptophan. Fields, in order: V gene, D gene, CDR3 protein. The D gene is left open where the match is weak.

>TRBV2|TRBD2
CASSRLAGSVNEQFF
>TRBV27|TRBD2
CATGGLAGSYNEQFF
>TRBV27|TRBD1
CASSPTWTGFYEQYF
>TRBV14|NA
CASTKAGPYGYTF
>TRBV7-9|TRBD2
CASSFTSGSYNEQFF
>TRBV7-3|TRBD2
CASSLGPTSGMGSSYNEQFF
>TRBV6-5|TRBD1
CASSPPRDRPYHF
>TRBV11-2|NA
CASSLIPRGGYEQYF
>TRBV10-3|NA
CAISESPMTVRNTIYF
>TRBV13|NA
CASSSRDTLRSYNEQFF
>TRBV27|NA
CATSTAPNTEAFF
>TRBV28|NA
CASSFPGSQDTQYF
>TRBV6-5|NA
CASSVGGPNTEAFF